This entry is about one T cell receptor (beta chain). As yet, its antigen is unknown. This sample is part of a study of response to subunit inactivated influenza vaccine. From the RT-PCR reads, TCRdb called clonotypes with MiXCR, one entry per CDR3 protein. Here the sample spans a few hundred thousand distinct CDR3 sequences, less than 25% being singletons. Trimming cost V 3 bases and J 2 bases, with 11 bases left between them. CDR1 and CDR2 from the germline V gene are MDHEN and SYDVKM. This CDR3 has 15 amino acids. Study results and limitations: Seasonal influenza vaccination, on each occasion, was suggested by the authors to recruit few new T cells.

Sequenced here: PBMCs from blood, sampled less than 22 months after vaccination. The sequence was obtained from a man between 45 and 75 years old who received an inactivated influenza vaccine. V is TRBV28 and J is TRBJ1-5; D is unresolved. CDR3 residues: CASSFRERGNQPQHF. CDR3 coding DNA: TGTGCCAGCAGTTTCCGGGAGAGGGGCAATCAGCCCCAGCATTTT.